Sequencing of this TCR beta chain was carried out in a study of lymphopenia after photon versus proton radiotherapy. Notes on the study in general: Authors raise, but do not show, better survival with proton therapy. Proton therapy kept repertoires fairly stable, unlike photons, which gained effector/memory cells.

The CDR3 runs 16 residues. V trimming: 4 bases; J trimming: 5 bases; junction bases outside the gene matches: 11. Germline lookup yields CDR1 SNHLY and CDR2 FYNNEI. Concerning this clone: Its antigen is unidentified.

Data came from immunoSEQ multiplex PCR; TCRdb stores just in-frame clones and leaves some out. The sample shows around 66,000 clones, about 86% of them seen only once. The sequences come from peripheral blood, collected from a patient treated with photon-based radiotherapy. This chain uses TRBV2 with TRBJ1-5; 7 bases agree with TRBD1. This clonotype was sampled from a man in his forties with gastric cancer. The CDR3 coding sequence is TGTGCCAGCAGTGGAGGGACAGCAGACCCCTATCAGCCCCAGCATTTT. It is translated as CASSGGTADPYQPQHF. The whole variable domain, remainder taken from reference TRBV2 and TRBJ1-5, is EPEVTQTPSHQVTQMGQEVILRCVPISNHLYFYWYRQILGQKVEFLVSFYNNEISEKSEIFDDQFSVERPDGSNFTLKIRSTKLEDSAMYFCASSGGTADPYQPQHFGDGTRLSIL.